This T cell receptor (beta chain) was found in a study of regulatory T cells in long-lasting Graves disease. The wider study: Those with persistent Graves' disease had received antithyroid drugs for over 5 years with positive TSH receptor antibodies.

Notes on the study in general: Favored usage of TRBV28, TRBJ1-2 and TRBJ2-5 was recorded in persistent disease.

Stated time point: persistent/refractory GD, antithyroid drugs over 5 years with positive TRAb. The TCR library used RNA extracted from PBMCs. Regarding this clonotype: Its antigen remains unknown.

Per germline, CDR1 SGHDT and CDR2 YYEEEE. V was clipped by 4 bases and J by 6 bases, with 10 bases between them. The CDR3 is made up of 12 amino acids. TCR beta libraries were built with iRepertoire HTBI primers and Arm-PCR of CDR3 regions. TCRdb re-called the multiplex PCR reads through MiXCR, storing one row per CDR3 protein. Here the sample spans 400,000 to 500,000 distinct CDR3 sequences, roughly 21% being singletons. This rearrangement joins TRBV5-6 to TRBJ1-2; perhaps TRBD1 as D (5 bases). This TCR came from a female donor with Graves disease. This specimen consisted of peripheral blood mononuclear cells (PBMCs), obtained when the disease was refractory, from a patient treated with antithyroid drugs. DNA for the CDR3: TGTGCCAGCAGCCTGTGGGGGAATGGCTACACCTTC. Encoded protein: CASSLWGNGYTF.